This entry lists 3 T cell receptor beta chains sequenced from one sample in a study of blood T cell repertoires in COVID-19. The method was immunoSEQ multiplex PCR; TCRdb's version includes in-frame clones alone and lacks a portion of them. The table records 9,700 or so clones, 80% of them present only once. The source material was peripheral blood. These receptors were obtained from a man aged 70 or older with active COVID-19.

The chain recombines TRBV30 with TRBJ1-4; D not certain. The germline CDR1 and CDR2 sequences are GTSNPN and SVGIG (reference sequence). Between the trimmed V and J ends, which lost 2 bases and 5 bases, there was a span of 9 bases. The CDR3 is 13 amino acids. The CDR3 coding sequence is TGTGCCTGGAGTTGGGCAGAGAATGAAAAACTGTTTTTT. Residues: CAWSWAENEKLFF.

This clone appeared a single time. As DNA, the CDR3 is TGTGCCAGTAGTATCCTAGCGAACACCGGGGAGCTGTTTTTT. Translation gives CASSILANTGELFF. The chain links TRBV19 to TRBJ2-2, with D unclear. The CDR3 has 14 residues. Germline CDR1 reads LNHDA; CDR2 reads SQIVND (reference sequence). The ends were cut back, 3 bases at V and 0 bases at J, with 5 bases in the middle.

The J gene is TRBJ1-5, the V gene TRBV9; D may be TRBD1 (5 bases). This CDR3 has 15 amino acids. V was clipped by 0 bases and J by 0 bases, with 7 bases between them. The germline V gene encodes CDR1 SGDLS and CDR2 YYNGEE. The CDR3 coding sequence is TGTGCCAGCAGCGTAGTAGGGGATAGCAATCAGCCCCAGCATTTT. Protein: CASSVVGDSNQPQHF.